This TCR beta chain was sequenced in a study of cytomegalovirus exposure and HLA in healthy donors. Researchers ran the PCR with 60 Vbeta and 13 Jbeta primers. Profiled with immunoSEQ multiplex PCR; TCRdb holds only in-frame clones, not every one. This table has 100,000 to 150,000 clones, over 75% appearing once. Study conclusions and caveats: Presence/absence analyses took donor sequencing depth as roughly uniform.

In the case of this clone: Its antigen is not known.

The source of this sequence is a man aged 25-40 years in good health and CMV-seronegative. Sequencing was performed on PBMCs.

This chain's CDR3 is CASSLPGGGQPQHF. CDR3 DNA sequence: TGTGCCAGCAGCCTCCCGGGGGGCGGTCAGCCCCAGCATTTT. The chain uses TRBV11-2 and TRBJ1-5, with D perhaps TRBD1 (6 bases). V was cut by 5 bases and J by 6 bases, with 14 bases left in between. CDR1 is SGHAT, CDR2 FQNNGV, per germline. The CDR3 totals 14 residues.